This T cell receptor (beta chain) was captured by sequencing in a study of identifying expanded T cells in peripheral blood. General study results and limits: Differentially abundant clones: around 1.2 between replicates, 16.4 at approximately two weeks, less than 25 at four. Across healthy donors, higher total template counts meant significantly greater approximately 2-week count variance.

Collection occurred without any documented infections or immune events in donors. Libraries were prepared by immunoSEQ multiplex PCR; TCRdb keeps only in-frame clonotypes and omits some of them. The sample has about 97,000 clones, approximately 90% seen once. The CDR3 runs 15 residues. Germline values: CDR1 MNHEY, CDR2 SVGAGI. Trimming cost V 6 bases and J 7 bases; bases outside gene matches: 9. This clone was recorded once. Its antigen is unidentified. Sequencing was performed on blood. This chain links TRBV6-5 with TRBJ2-2; 9 positions match TRBD1. The TCR sequence derives from a person aged 18-70 years in good health. The CDR3 region is CASSKGQGRGGELFF. CDR3 sequence (DNA): TGTGCCAGCAGCAAAGGACAGGGGCGTGGCGGGGAGCTGTTTTTT.